The rows below give T cell receptor beta chains drawn from one sample of a study of blood T cell repertoires in COVID-19. Repertoires were generated with immunoSEQ multiplex PCR, while TCRdb's copy carries only in-frame clones and drops some. The sample contains 150,000 or so clones, approximately 86% of which appear only once. Material for sequencing was peripheral blood. These receptors were obtained from a woman in her forties with COVID-19, enrolled during active disease. CDR3s include the opening cysteine and the closing phenylalanine or tryptophan. The D gene is left open where the match is weak. The size entry is marked missing in some rows and otherwise reads once, few, many or a size class.

V gene: TRBV30; J gene: TRBJ1-4; clone size: NA; D gene: TRBD1; CDR3 DNA: TGTGCCTGGAGTGTACAGGGGATCAAAAAACTGTTTTTT; CDR3 protein: CAWSVQGIKKLFF
V gene: TRBV3-1/TRBV3-2; J gene: TRBJ2-7; clone size: NA; D gene: NA; CDR3 DNA: TGTGCCAGCAGCCAGTTCATCGCCGGGAGCAAGGGCGAGCAGTACTTC; CDR3 protein: CASSQFIAGSKGEQYF
V gene: TRBV18; J gene: TRBJ2-3; clone size: once; D gene: NA; CDR3 DNA: TGTGCCAGCTTCCTTGGCGGGAGCACAGATACGCAGTATTTT; CDR3 protein: CASFLGGSTDTQYF
V gene: TRBV19; J gene: TRBJ2-1; clone size: NA; D gene: TRBD2; CDR3 DNA: TGTGCCAGTAACCCACTAGCGGGGAGCTCCTACAATGAGCAGTTCTTC; CDR3 protein: CASNPLAGSSYNEQFF
V gene: TRBV29-1; J gene: TRBJ2-3; clone size: NA; D gene: NA; CDR3 DNA: TGCAGCGTCGCCACAGGGTCTTTCACAGATACGCAGTATTTT; CDR3 protein: CSVATGSFTDTQYF
V gene: TRBV15; J gene: TRBJ1-6; clone size: NA; D gene: NA; CDR3 DNA: TGTGCCACCAGCAGGTCAGGGTTCGGTAATCCCCTCCACTTT; CDR3 protein: CATSRSGFGNPLHF
V gene: TRBV3-1/TRBV3-2; J gene: TRBJ2-2; clone size: NA; D gene: TRBD2; CDR3 DNA: TGTGCCAGCACCCAGACTAGCGGGGGGACCGGGGAGCTGTTTTTT; CDR3 protein: CASTQTSGGTGELFF
V gene: TRBV19; J gene: TRBJ1-5; clone size: NA; D gene: TRBD1; CDR3 DNA: TGTGCCAGTAGTATGGGGCAGGGGGCGGGGCAGCCCCAGCATTTT; CDR3 protein: CASSMGQGAGQPQHF
V gene: TRBV3-1/TRBV3-2; J gene: TRBJ1-3; clone size: few; D gene: NA; CDR3 DNA: TGTGCCAGCAGCCGTGGGTCGGGGGGAAACACCATATATTTT; CDR3 protein: CASSRGSGGNTIYF
V gene: TRBV6-5; J gene: TRBJ1-3; clone size: NA; D gene: TRBD1; CDR3 DNA: TGTGCCAGCAGTCCCAGGGGGCCGGGGGGAAACACCATATATTTT; CDR3 protein: CASSPRGPGGNTIYF
V gene: TRBV5-6; J gene: TRBJ2-7; clone size: NA; D gene: NA; CDR3 DNA: TGTGCCAGCAGCCTACAGAGCGGTTACGAGCAGTACTTC; CDR3 protein: CASSLQSGYEQYF
V gene: TRBV4-1; J gene: TRBJ2-7; clone size: NA; D gene: TRBD1; CDR3 DNA: TGCGCCAGCAGCCAAGGTGGACAGGGGGGCACCTACGAGCAGTACTTC; CDR3 protein: CASSQGGQGGTYEQYF
V gene: TRBV3-1/TRBV3-2; J gene: TRBJ1-6; clone size: NA; D gene: TRBD1; CDR3 DNA: TGTGCCAGCAGCCAAGCGACAGGGGGTAATTCACCCCTCCACTTT; CDR3 protein: CASSQATGGNSPLHF
V gene: TRBV11-3; J gene: TRBJ2-3; clone size: NA; D gene: NA; CDR3 DNA: TGTGCCAGCAGCTTAGGTGGCAGGGGCACAGATACGCAGTATTTT; CDR3 protein: CASSLGGRGTDTQYF
V gene: TRBV30; J gene: TRBJ1-3; clone size: NA; D gene: NA; CDR3 DNA: TGTGCCTGGAATCTAGGAGTCTCTGGAAACACCATATATTTT; CDR3 protein: CAWNLGVSGNTIYF
V gene: TRBV7-6; J gene: TRBJ2-3; clone size: NA; D gene: TRBD2; CDR3 DNA: TGTGCCAGCACGAAACTAGCGGGAGGCACAGATACGCAGTATTTT; CDR3 protein: CASTKLAGGTDTQYF
V gene: TRBV3-1/TRBV3-2; J gene: TRBJ2-2; clone size: NA; D gene: TRBD1; CDR3 DNA: TGTGCCAGCAGTAGGGGACAGGTTCGGGGCACCGGGGAGCTGTTTTTT; CDR3 protein: CASSRGQVRGTGELFF
V gene: TRBV7-9; J gene: TRBJ1-2; clone size: NA; D gene: NA; CDR3 DNA: TGTGCCAGCAGCTCCAATGCCGGGACTTGGCATTGGGGCTACACCTTC; CDR3 protein: CASSSNAGTWHWGYTF
V gene: TRBV5-1; J gene: TRBJ1-1; clone size: NA; D gene: TRBD1; CDR3 DNA: TGCGCCAGCAGCACTGAGACAGGGGGCTACTTCGGTGAAGCTTTCTTT; CDR3 protein: CASSTETGGYFGEAFF
V gene: TRBV6-5; J gene: TRBJ1-6; clone size: NA; D gene: TRBD1; CDR3 DNA: TGTGCCAGCAGCCCAGACAGGGTTTCACCCCTCCACTTT; CDR3 protein: CASSPDRVSPLHF
V gene: TRBV6-5; J gene: TRBJ2-3; clone size: NA; D gene: TRBD2; CDR3 DNA: TGTGCCAGCATCCCCAGCGGGAGGGCGACAGATACGCAGTATTTT; CDR3 protein: CASIPSGRATDTQYF
V gene: TRBV6-5; J gene: TRBJ1-2; clone size: NA; D gene: TRBD1; CDR3 DNA: TGTGCCAGCAGTCGACAGGGCCTCATCTATGGCTACACCTTC; CDR3 protein: CASSRQGLIYGYTF
V gene: TRBV2; J gene: TRBJ1-1; clone size: NA; D gene: NA; CDR3 DNA: TGTGCCAGCAGCCAGACAGGAGGGAACACTGAAGCTTTCTTT; CDR3 protein: CASSQTGGNTEAFF